The present entry profiles one T cell receptor beta chain with its context. Its antigen is unidentified. The source of the sample is a study of T cells expressing NK-cell markers. Study-level findings and limits: There were four donors in whom these clonotypes also led the CD3+CD56-NKG2C+ fraction. Roughly 6 of the donors carried dominant NKG2C+ clonotypes that took up roughly 1.0-8% of their CD8+ T cells.

Germline loops: CDR1 SGDLS, CDR2 YYNGEE. The CDR3 runs 17 residues. TCRdb re-called the 5' RACE reads; every CDR3 protein appears as one record, without DNA. In all, the sample yields under 200,000 distinct CDR3 sequences. The origin of this receptor is a woman between 18 and 69 years old in good health. The chain joins TRBV9 to TRBJ1-4; the TCRdb call, TRBD1, lacks DNA for checking. The specimen sequenced was blood T cells: a sorted CD56 or NKG2C T cell subset, CD4+ or CD8+ T cells, or bulk PBMC T cells (not recorded which). The CDR3: CASSRGRGQSTNEKLFF.